This T cell receptor (beta chain) is drawn from a study of blood T cell repertoires in COVID-19 (dated by TCRdb to the early 2020s). Some background on the complete study: Samples from collaborators originated in the United States, Italy and Spain and spanned both the acute and convalescent phases of COVID-19. Nearly every sample came with metadata listing a de-identified subject ID, COVID-19 status, age in years and sex. The material from the prospective study consisted of cDNA or gDNA derived from T cells, B-cell-depleted T cells, or PBMCs. Deeply sampled blood TCRbeta repertoires from subjects exposed to, actively infected with, or recovered from COVID-19 were included in the dataset. Where HLA class I and class II types were available, the types were taken from metadata supplied by the sample provider, not from assay-based typing. Samples were obtained from the ongoing ImmuneRACE study (first 160 participants) and from 1,200 or so subjects provided by 6 global collaborators. The repertoires were released in a freely available public database meant as a resource for research on the immune response to SARS-CoV-2.

TCRbeta CDR3 regions were amplified from genomic DNA using the immunoSEQ Assay, a bias-controlled multiplex PCR. From the authors' description of their analysis: The number of nucleated cells in each sample was estimated by amplification of reference gene primers within the assay. To quantify the absolute abundance of each unique TCRbeta CDR3 rearrangement, sequence reads were collapsed and filtered. For each sample, productive Simpson clonality was calculated by taking the square root of Simpson's diversity index across productive rearrangements. TCRdb obtained this table from immuneACCESS and retained in-frame rearrangements with V and J assigned. These tables miss some clones; where compared with another copy, unresolved V genes account for less than half of the shortfall, and the remainder is unexplained. The V and J calls and clone size were taken over from that table, and D and trimming were inferred from the DNA. The sample records tens of thousands of clones, about nine tenths of which are singletons. 1% to 1.5% of the sample is in the top ten clones.

This clone was detected only once. The specificity of this receptor is unknown. No base qualities exist here, and no much larger clone lies one base off it. From the cysteine through the phenylalanine, the CDR3 covers 14 amino acids. Only the CDR3 part of the read is kept: 42 bases, read in frame from the first base. V is pruned by 5 bases and J by 3 bases, leaving 2 bases of the junction without a gene match. Looking up the germline V gene yields CDR1 SGHTA and CDR2 FQGNSA. General study outcomes and caveats: The quantity of clinical and demographic metadata differed by source and by participant and was supplied without curation.

Each collaborating institution followed its own protocols to collect whole blood in K2EDTA tubes. For TCRbeta analysis, collaborator samples were shipped as frozen whole blood, as isolated PBMCs, or as DNA extracted from either sample type. Sequenced sample: peripheral blood. This receptor chain uses TRBV7-2 and TRBJ2-7, with 12 central nucleotides matching TRBD2. The source of this sequence is a woman of 80 years or more with acute or convalescent COVID-19. The sequence in DNA is TGTGCCAGCAGCCTGACTAGCGGGAGCTACGAGCAGTACTTC. It translates to CASSLTSGSYEQYF.